This TCR beta chain was captured in a study of shared clonotypes between healthy human individuals. Data came from immunoSEQ multiplex PCR; TCRdb stores just in-frame clones and leaves some out. This sample has more than 1,200,000 clones, with 97% to 99% found just once. Trimming removed 3 bases at V and 3 bases at J, with 9 bases between. The germline CDR1 and CDR2 sequences are SGHTA and FQGNSA. The CDR3 runs 14 residues. The study drew all its donors from Caucasian adults living in Nashville, Tennessee. The sequencing sample was made of naive CD4+ T cells sorted from blood. Specified subset: CD45RA+ positively selected. The receptor was derived from a young man in good health. This chain joins TRBV7-2 and TRBJ2-1; possibly TRBD2 for D (5 bases). CDR3 sequence (DNA): TGTGCCAGCAGCTTTTACGGACTCTACAATGAGCAGTTCTTC. Amino acid sequence: CASSFYGLYNEQFF.